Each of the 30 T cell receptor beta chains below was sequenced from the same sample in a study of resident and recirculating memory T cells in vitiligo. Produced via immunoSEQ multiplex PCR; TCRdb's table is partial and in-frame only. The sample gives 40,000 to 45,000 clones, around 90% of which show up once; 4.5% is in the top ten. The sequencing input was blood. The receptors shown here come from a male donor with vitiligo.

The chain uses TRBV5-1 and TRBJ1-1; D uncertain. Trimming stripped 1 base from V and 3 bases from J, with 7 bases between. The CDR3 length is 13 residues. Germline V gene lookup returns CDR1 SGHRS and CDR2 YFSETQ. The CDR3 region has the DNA TGCGCCAGCAGCTTGATCCCGGACACTGAAGCTTTCTTT. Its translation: CASSLIPDTEAFF.

This CDR3 reads CASSWKRAEETQYF. CDR3 DNA: TGTGCCAGCAGCTGGAAGAGGGCCGAGGAGACCCAGTACTTC. The J gene is TRBJ2-5, the V gene TRBV5-8, with a weak D call TRBD2 (5 bases). V was trimmed by 3 bases and J by 5 bases, leaving 14 bases between them. The V gene's germline CDR1 is SGHTS and CDR2 YDEGEE. This CDR3 is 14 amino acids long.

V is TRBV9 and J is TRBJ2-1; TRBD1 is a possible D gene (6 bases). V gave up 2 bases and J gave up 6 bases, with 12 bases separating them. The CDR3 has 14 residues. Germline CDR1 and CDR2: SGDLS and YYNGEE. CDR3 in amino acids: CASSVTGNSNEQFF. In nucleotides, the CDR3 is TGTGCCAGCAGCGTCACAGGGAATTCCAATGAGCAGTTCTTC.

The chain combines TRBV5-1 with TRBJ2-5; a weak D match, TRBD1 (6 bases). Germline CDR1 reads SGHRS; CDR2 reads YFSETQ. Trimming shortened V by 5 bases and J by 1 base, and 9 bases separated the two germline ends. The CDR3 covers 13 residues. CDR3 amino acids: CASRTGFQETQYF. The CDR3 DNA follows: TGCGCCAGCAGAACAGGGTTCCAAGAGACCCAGTACTTC.

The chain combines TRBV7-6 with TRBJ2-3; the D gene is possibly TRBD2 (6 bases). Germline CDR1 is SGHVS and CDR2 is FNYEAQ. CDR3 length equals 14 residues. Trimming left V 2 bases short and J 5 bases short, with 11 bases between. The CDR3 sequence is CASSLLAAEDTQYF. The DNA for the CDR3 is TGTGCCAGCAGCTTATTAGCGGCTGAAGATACGCAGTATTTT. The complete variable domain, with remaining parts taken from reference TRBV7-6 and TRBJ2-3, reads GAGVSQSPRYKVTKRGQDVALRCDPISGHVSLYWYRQALGQGPEFLTYFNYEAQQDKSGLPNDRFSAERPEGSISTLTIQRTEQRDSAMYRCASSLLAAEDTQYFGPGTRLTVL.

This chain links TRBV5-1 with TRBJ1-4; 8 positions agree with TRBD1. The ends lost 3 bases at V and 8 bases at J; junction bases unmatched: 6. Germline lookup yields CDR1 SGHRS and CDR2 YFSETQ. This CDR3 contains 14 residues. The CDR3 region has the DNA TGCGCCAGCAGCTCGGACAGGGCCAGCGAAAAACTGTTTTTT. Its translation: CASSSDRASEKLFF.

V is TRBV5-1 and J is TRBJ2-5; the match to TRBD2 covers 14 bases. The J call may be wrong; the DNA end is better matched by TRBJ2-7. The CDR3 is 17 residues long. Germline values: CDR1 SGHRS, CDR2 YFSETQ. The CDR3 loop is CASSSGLAGGQSYEQYF. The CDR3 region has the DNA TGCGCCAGCAGCTCCGGACTAGCGGGGGGCCAAAGCTACGAGCAGTACTTC.

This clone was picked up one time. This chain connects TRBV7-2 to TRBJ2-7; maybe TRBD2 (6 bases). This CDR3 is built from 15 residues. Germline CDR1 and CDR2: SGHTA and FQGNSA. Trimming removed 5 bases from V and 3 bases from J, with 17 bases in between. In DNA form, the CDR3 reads TGTGCCAGCAGCCCGACCCGGGAGCAGAGCTACGAGCAGTACTTC. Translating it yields CASSPTREQSYEQYF.

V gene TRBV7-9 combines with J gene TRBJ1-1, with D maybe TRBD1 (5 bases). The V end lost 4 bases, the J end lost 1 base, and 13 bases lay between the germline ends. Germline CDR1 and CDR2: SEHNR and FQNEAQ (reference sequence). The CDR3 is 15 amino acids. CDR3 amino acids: CASSSYQRGNTEAFF. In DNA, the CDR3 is TGTGCCAGCAGCTCTTACCAAAGGGGGAACACTGAAGCTTTCTTT.

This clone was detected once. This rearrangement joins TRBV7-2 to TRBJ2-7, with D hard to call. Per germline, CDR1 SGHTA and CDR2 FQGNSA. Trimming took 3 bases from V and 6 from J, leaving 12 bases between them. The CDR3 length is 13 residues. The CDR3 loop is CASSFSVSPEQYF. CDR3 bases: TGTGCCAGCAGCTTCAGTGTTTCACCCGAGCAGTACTTC.

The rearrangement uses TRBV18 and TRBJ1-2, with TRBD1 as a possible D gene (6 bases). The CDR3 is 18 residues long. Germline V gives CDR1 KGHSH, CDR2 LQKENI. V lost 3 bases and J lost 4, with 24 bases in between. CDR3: CASSPRPSRQAPIYGYTF. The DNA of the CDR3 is TGTGCCAGCTCACCTAGACCGTCTAGACAGGCTCCCATCTATGGCTACACCTTC.

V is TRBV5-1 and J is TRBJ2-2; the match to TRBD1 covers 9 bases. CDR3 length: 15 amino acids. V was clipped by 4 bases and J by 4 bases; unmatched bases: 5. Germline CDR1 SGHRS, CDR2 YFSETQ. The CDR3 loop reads CASSRTGDGTGELFF. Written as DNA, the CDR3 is TGCGCCAGCAGCCGGACAGGGGACGGCACCGGGGAGCTGTTTTTT.

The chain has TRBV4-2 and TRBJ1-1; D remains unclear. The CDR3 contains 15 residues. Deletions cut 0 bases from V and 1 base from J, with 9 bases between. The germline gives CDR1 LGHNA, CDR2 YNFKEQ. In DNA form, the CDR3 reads TGTGCCAGCAGCCAAGAACTTACCTCGAACACTGAAGCTTTCTTT. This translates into CASSQELTSNTEAFF.

In DNA, the CDR3 is TGCAGCGTTGAAATTTTGGGGGCGCATGGCTACACCTTC. Its protein is CSVEILGAHGYTF. The V and J genes are TRBV29-1 and TRBJ1-2; D possibly corresponds to TRBD1 (6 bases). The CDR3 covers 13 residues. The germline CDR1 and CDR2 sequences are SQVTM and ANQGSEA. V shed 2 bases and J shed 6 bases, with 13 bases lying between them.

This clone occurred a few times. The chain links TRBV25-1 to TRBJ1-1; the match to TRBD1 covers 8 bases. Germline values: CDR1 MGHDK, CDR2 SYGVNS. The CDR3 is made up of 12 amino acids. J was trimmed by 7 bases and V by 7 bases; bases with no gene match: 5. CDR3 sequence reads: CASKKTGVEAFF. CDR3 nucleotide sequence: TGTGCCAGCAAGAAGACAGGGGTTGAAGCTTTCTTT.

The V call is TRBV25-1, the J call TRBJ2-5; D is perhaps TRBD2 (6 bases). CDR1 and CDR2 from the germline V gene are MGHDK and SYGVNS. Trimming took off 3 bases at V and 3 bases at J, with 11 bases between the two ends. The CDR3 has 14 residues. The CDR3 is CASSDGLSKETQYF. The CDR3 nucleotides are TGTGCCAGCAGTGATGGACTATCAAAAGAGACCCAGTACTTC. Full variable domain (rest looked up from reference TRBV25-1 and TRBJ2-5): EADIYQTPRYLVIGTGKKITLECSQTMGHDKMYWYQQDPGMELHLIHYSYGVNSTEKGDLSSESTVSRIRTEHFPLTLESARPSHTSQYLCASSDGLSKETQYFGPGTRLLVL.

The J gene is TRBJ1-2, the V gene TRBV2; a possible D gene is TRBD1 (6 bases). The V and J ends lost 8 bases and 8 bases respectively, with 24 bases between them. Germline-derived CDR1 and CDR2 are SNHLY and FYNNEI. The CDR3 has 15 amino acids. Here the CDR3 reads CASGSSGGASRGYTF. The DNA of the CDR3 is TGTGCCAGCGGGTCTTCGGGGGGGGCGTCACGCGGCTACACCTTC.

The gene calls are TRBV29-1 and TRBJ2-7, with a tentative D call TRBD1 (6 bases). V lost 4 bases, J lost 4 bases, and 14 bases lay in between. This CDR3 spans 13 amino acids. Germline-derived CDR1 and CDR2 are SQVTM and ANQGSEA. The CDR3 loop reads CSVVPGHKYEQYF. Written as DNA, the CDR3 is TGCAGCGTTGTACCGGGACATAAATACGAGCAGTACTTC.

The CDR3 reads CSARTSGGVGQFF. CDR3 bases: TGCAGCGCCCGGACTAGCGGGGGGGTCGGGCAGTTCTTC. The V gene is TRBV29-1, the J gene TRBJ2-1, with TRBD2 identical over 15 bases. The CDR3 extends over 13 amino acids. J lost 12 bases, V lost 7 bases, and 7 bases had no gene match. Germline V CDR1 and CDR2: SQVTM, ANQGSEA.

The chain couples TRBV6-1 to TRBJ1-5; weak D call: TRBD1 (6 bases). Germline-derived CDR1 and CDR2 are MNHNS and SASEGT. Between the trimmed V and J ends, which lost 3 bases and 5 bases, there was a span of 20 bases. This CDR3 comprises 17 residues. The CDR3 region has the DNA TGTGCCAGCAGTGATCCCTTAACAGGGATCGCCTATCAGCCCCAGCATTTT. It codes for CASSDPLTGIAYQPQHF.

The DNA of the CDR3 is TGTGCCAGCAGTAAAGAGACTAGTGGCTTGACCGGGGAGCTGTTTTTT. It translates to CASSKETSGLTGELFF. This rearrangement joins TRBV2 to TRBJ2-2, with a weak D call TRBD2 (6 bases). Trimming left V 5 bases short and J 5 bases short, with 18 bases between. The CDR3 totals 16 residues. The V gene's germline CDR1 is SNHLY and CDR2 FYNNEI.

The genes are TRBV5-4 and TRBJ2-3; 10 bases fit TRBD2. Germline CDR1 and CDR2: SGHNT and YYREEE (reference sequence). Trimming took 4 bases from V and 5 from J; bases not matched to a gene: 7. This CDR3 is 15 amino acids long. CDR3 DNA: TGTGCCAGCAGCCCGCTAGCGGGGGCGGTAGATACGCAGTATTTT. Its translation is CASSPLAGAVDTQYF.

In nucleotides, the CDR3 is TGTGCCAGCAGCTTCCGGACAGTCGCCTACGAGCAGTACTTC. Translated, it gives CASSFRTVAYEQYF. This chain uses TRBV11-2 with TRBJ2-7, with a weak D call TRBD1 (6 bases). Per the germline V gene, CDR1 is SGHAT and CDR2 is FQNNGV. The CDR3 contains 14 residues. Trimming pared 3 bases from V and 2 bases from J, leaving 11 bases between. The variable domain in full, completed from reference TRBV11-2 and TRBJ2-7, reads EAGVAQSPRYKIIEKRQSVAFWCNPISGHATLYWYQQILGQGPKLLIQFQNNGVVDDSQLPKDRFSAERLKGVDSTLKIQPAKLEDSAVYLCASSFRTVAYEQYFGPGTRLTVT.

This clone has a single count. Written as DNA, the CDR3 is TGTGCCAGCAGCGGCACTCACAGGGTGGAGGATACGCAGTATTTT. Its translation is CASSGTHRVEDTQYF. This chain links TRBV9 with TRBJ2-3; a weak D match, TRBD1 (6 bases). CDR1 is SGDLS, CDR2 YYNGEE, per germline. The CDR3 has 15 amino acids. The ends were cut back, 3 bases at V and 6 bases at J, with 17 bases in the middle.

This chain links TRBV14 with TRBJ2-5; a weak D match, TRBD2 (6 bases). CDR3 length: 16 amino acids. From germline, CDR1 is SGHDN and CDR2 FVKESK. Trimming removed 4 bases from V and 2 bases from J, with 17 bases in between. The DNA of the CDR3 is TGTGCCAGCAGCCGTAGAGGAGGGGCAGCTCAAGAGACCCAGTACTTC. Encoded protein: CASSRRGGAAQETQYF. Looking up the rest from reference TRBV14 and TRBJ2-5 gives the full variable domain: EAGVTQFPSHSVIEKGQTVTLRCDPISGHDNLYWYRRVMGKEIKFLLHFVKESKQDESGMPNNRFLAERTGGTYSTLKVQPAELEDSGVYFCASSRRGGAAQETQYFGPGTRLLVL.

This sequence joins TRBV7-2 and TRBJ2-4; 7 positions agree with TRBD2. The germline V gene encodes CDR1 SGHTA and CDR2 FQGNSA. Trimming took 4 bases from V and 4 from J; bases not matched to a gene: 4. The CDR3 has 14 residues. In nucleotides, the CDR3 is TGTGCCAGCAGCTGGAAGGGAGGGAAAAACATTCAGTACTTC. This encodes CASSWKGGKNIQYF. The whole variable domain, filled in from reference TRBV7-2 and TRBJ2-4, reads GAGVSQSPSNKVTEKGKDVELRCDPISGHTALYWYRQSLGQGLEFLIYFQGNSAPDKSGLPSDRFSAERTGGSVSTLTIQRTQQEDSAVYLCASSWKGGKNIQYFGAGTRLSVL.

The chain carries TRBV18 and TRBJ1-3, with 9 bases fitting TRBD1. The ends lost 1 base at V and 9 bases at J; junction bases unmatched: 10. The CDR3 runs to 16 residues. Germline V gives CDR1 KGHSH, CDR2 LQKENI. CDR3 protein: CASSPLGQGPGGTIYF. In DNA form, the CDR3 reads TGTGCCAGCTCACCACTCGGACAGGGGCCCGGGGGCACCATATATTTT. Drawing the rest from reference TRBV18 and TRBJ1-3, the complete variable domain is NAGVMQNPRHLVRRRGQEARLRCSPMKGHSHVYWYRQLPEEGLKFMVYLQKENIIDESGMPKERFSAEFPKEGPSILRIQQVVRGDSAAYFCASSPLGQGPGGTIYFGEGSWLTVV.

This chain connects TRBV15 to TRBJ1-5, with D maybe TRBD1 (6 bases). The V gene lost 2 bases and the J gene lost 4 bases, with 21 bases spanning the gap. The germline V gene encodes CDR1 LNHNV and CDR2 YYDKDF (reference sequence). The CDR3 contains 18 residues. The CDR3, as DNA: TGTGCCACCAGCAGAAATCAGGACGGGGGGGCGCGAAATCAGCCCCAGCATTTT. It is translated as CATSRNQDGGARNQPQHF.

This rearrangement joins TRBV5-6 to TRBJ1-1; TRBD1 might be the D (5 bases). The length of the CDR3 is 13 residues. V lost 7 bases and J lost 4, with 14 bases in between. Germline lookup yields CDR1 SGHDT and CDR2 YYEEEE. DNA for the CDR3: TGTGCCAGCGGGGCGGGACGCGGCACTGAAGCTTTCTTT. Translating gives CASGAGRGTEAFF.

CDR3 amino acids: CASSPKHLASPLHF. The CDR3, as DNA: TGTGCCAGCAGCCCCAAACATTTAGCGTCCCCCCTCCACTTT. The J gene is TRBJ1-6, the V gene TRBV7-2; D gene ambiguous. Trimming left V 5 bases short and J 13 bases short, with 18 bases between. Per the germline V gene, CDR1 is SGHTA and CDR2 is FQGNSA. This CDR3 spans 14 amino acids.